These 10 T cell receptor beta chains were sequenced from one sample in a study of T cell repertoires in cytomegalovirus infection. TCRdb re-called the reads through MiXCR, storing one row per CDR3 protein. This sample has more than 140,000 distinct CDR3 sequences, with about 6% found just once. The sequencing sample was made of PBMCs. The receptors originated from a human donor in good health (CMV status not recorded). Some clones in this sample may be carry-over from other donors' samples.

In this sample, this clonotype turned up many times. The chain links TRBV7-9 to TRBJ2-7, with D unclear. Trimming removed 4 bases from V and 0 bases from J, with 7 bases in between. CDR1 and CDR2 (germline): SEHNR, FQNEAQ (reference sequence). The CDR3 covers 13 residues. CDR3 in DNA: TGTGCCAGCAGCTCCCCAGGCTCCTACGAGCAGTACTTC. Protein: CASSSPGSYEQYF.

This clonotype was detected a few times. The chain is built from TRBV4-1 and TRBJ1-1; D unclear. Trimming left V 0 bases short and J 4 bases short, with 9 bases between. The germline V gene has CDR1 MGHRA and CDR2 YSYEKL. This CDR3 is built from 14 residues. CDR3 nucleotide sequence: TGCGCCAGCAGCCAAGAAGGGCGGGTCACTGAAGCTTTCTTT. The encoded protein is CASSQEGRVTEAFF.

The chain carries TRBV7-9 and TRBJ2-7; no reliable D call. CDR1 is SEHNR and CDR2 is FQNEAQ in the germline V gene (reference sequence). CDR3 length equals 13 residues. Trimming removed 3 bases from V and 8 bases from J, with 14 bases in between. This CDR3 is CASSFPTGQKQYF. The CDR3 bases are TGTGCCAGCAGCTTCCCGACCGGGCAAAAGCAGTACTTC.

At least ten counts were recorded for this clonotype. The chain is built from TRBV28 and TRBJ2-3; TRBD2 is a possible D gene (5 bases). V was shortened by 3 bases and J by 10 bases, with 8 bases between the two germline ends. The CDR3 contains 11 residues. Per germline, CDR1 MDHEN and CDR2 SYDVKM. The CDR3 region is CASSLREPQYF. DNA for the CDR3: TGTGCCAGCAGTTTGAGGGAGCCGCAGTATTTT.

This clonotype has at least ten counts. V usage is TRBV7-2 and J usage is TRBJ1-6, with D possibly matching TRBD1 (6 bases). The CDR3 sequence is 15 residues long. Deletions cut 5 bases from V and 10 bases from J, with 18 bases between. Germline V gene data show CDR1 as SGHTA and CDR2 as FQGNSA. CDR3 amino acids: CASSTGQRINSPLHF. CDR3 sequence (DNA): TGTGCCAGCAGCACCGGACAGAGAATTAACTCACCCCTCCACTTT.

The chain has TRBV20-1 and TRBJ2-1; no firm D call. Trimming removed 5 bases from V and 5 bases from J, with 13 bases in between. The CDR3 extends over 13 amino acids. CDR1 is DFQATT, CDR2 SNEGSKA, per germline (reference sequence). The CDR3 DNA reads TGCAGTGCTGCGAGACCACTCAACAATGAGCAGTTCTTC. It encodes CSAARPLNNEQFF.

This clonotype was observed at least ten times. The chain carries TRBV15 and TRBJ2-5; tentative D call: TRBD2 (5 bases). The V gene's germline CDR1 is LNHNV and CDR2 YYDKDF (reference sequence). The CDR3 runs to 12 residues. Trimming stripped 11 bases from V and 5 bases from J, with 15 bases between. This CDR3 reads CASSGQRETQYF. The CDR3 nucleotides are TGTGCCTCCTCCGGGCAGCGGGAGACCCAGTACTTC.

This clonotype was found a few times. The chain combines TRBV9 with TRBJ1-2, with D hard to call. The CDR3 length is 14 residues. Trimming took off 0 bases at V and 5 bases at J, with 11 bases between the two ends. Germline CDR1 reads SGDLS; CDR2 reads YYNGEE. The CDR3, as DNA: TGTGCCAGCAGCGTAGATAGCAGGAGTTATGGCTACACCTTC. Protein sequence: CASSVDSRSYGYTF.

The chain couples TRBV6-2 or TRBV6-3 to TRBJ2-4; D could derive from TRBD1 or TRBD2 (5 bases each). Germline V gives CDR1 MNHEY, CDR2 SVGEGT. Trimming removed 4 bases at V and 12 bases at J, with 19 bases between. This CDR3 has 14 residues. The DNA of the CDR3 is TGTGCCAGCAGTTCACTGGTTCCCAGAGGGGATCAGTACTTC. It codes for CASSSLVPRGDQYF.

This clonotype was detected many times. The chain recombines TRBV7-9 with TRBJ2-3; D may be TRBD1 or TRBD2 (5 bases each). The V gene's germline CDR1 is SEHNR and CDR2 FQNEAQ (reference sequence). The V gene lost 8 bases and the J gene lost 2 bases, with 17 bases spanning the gap. The CDR3 is 15 residues long. The DNA of the CDR3 is TGTGCCAGCTGCTCCGGGGCTAGCTACACAGATACGCAGTATTTT. This translates into CASCSGASYTDTQYF.